What follows are 29 T cell receptor beta chains derived from one specimen sequenced in a study of T cell changes during pregnancy in multiple sclerosis (dated by TCRdb to about 2019). The library came from the immunoSEQ multiplex PCR assay. Not all clones reach the TCRdb copy of this immuneACCESS table, which keeps in-frame sequences only. Checked studies attribute under half of the gap to unresolved V genes and leave the rest unexplained. Present in this sample are about 64,000 clones, 95% to 97% of which were seen just once. In total, the top ten clones hold about 2.5% of the sample. The material was CD8+ T cells from peripheral blood mononuclear cells, obtained after pregnancy. The receptors stem from a female donor with multiple sclerosis, enrolled in a pregnancy study.

The chain carries TRBV7-9 and TRBJ2-3, with 10 bases fitting TRBD2. The CDR3 extends over 15 amino acids. Germline CDR1 SEHNR, CDR2 FQNEAQ (reference sequence). The V and J ends lost 5 bases and 6 bases, in that order; junction bases with no gene match: 8. CDR3 nucleotide sequence: TGTGCCAGCAGCCCCGTGCTAGCGGGAGCTGATACGCAGTATTTT. Translating it yields CASSPVLAGADTQYF.

This rearrangement joins TRBV14 to TRBJ2-7; no definite D call. V lost 0 bases, J lost 4 bases, and 13 bases lay in between. CDR1 SGHDN and CDR2 FVKESK come from the germline V gene. The CDR3 is 15 residues long. The CDR3 DNA reads as TGTGCCAGCAGCCAAGAGAGTGTGAGGTTTTACGAGCAGTACTTC. Amino acid sequence: CASSQESVRFYEQYF.

The chain carries TRBV29-1 and TRBJ1-1; a weak D match, TRBD1 (5 bases). The CDR3 length is 12 residues. From germline, CDR1 is SQVTM and CDR2 ANQGSEA. Trimming stripped 2 bases from V and 4 bases from J, with 8 bases between. This CDR3 reads CSVERDSTEAFF. The CDR3 DNA reads as TGCAGCGTTGAAAGAGACAGCACTGAAGCTTTCTTT. The full variable domain, rest sourced from reference TRBV29-1 and TRBJ1-1, is SAVISQKPSRDICQRGTSLTIQCQVDSQVTMMFWYRQQPGQSLTLIATANQGSEATYESGFVIDKFPISRPNLTFSTLTVSNMSPEDSSIYLCSVERDSTEAFFGQGTRLTVV.

The genes are TRBV28 and TRBJ2-7, with TRBD2 as a possible D gene (6 bases). Trimming left V 7 bases short and J 2 bases short, with 15 bases between. The CDR3 sequence is 14 residues long. Germline V lookup: CDR1 MDHEN, CDR2 SYDVKM. The CDR3 sequence: CASTRDFLAYEQYF. In nucleotides, the CDR3 is TGTGCCAGCACGCGGGATTTCCTTGCCTACGAGCAGTACTTC.

The chain recombines TRBV27 with TRBJ2-1, with D maybe TRBD1 (5 bases). Germline V lookup: CDR1 MNHEY, CDR2 SMNVEV (reference sequence). Between the trimmed V and J ends, which lost 0 bases and 9 bases, there was a span of 6 bases. The CDR3 totals 12 residues. The CDR3, as DNA: TGTGCCAGCAGTTTATCAGGGGTTGAGCAGTTCTTC. It specifies CASSLSGVEQFF.

Comment on this clone: This sample includes further DNA sequences coding for the same CDR3. This chain links TRBV7-9 with TRBJ2-3; the match to TRBD2 covers 13 bases. Germline V gives CDR1 SEHNR, CDR2 FQNEAQ (reference sequence). Trimming at V came to 5 bases and at J to 3 bases, leaving 8 bases not matched to a gene. This CDR3 is built from 17 residues. The CDR3 spells CASSPRLAGGLTDTQYF. Here the CDR3 DNA reads TGTGCCAGCAGCCCCCGACTAGCGGGAGGTCTGACAGATACGCAGTATTTT.

The chain links TRBV19 to TRBJ1-1; no reliable D call. Trimming pared 3 bases from V and 5 bases from J, leaving 10 bases between. CDR1 and CDR2 (germline): LNHDA, SQIVND (reference sequence). This CDR3 has 13 amino acids. CDR3 in amino acids: CASSIEVGTEAFF. CDR3 bases: TGTGCCAGTAGTATCGAGGTCGGAACTGAAGCTTTCTTT.

V and J are TRBV5-3 and TRBJ1-5; TRBD1 agrees at 9 bases. TRBV5-3 is annotated as an ORF whose role is uncertain. The CDR3 contains 16 residues. The ends lost 1 base at V and 6 bases at J; junction bases unmatched: 8. The CDR3 here is CARSLTRTGVGQPQHF. The CDR3 DNA is TGTGCCAGAAGCTTGACTCGGACAGGGGTCGGTCAGCCCCAGCATTTT.

The rearrangement joins TRBV7-9 to TRBJ1-2; no definite D call. Trimming removed 3 bases from V and 1 base from J, with 15 bases in between. Germline V lookup: CDR1 SEHNR, CDR2 FQNEAQ (reference sequence). This CDR3 is 16 amino acids long. Written as DNA, the CDR3 is TGTGCCAGCAGCTTGGCGAAGGAGTGGAGTAACTATGGCTACACCTTC. It specifies CASSLAKEWSNYGYTF. Using reference TRBV7-9 and TRBJ1-2 for the parts outside the CDR3, the full variable domain is DTGVSQNPRHKITKRGQNVTFRCDPISEHNRLYWYRQTLGQGPEFLTYFQNEAQLEKSRLLSDRFSAERPKGSFSTLEIQRTEQGDSAMYLCASSLAKEWSNYGYTFGSGTRLTVV.

The chain is built from TRBV27 and TRBJ2-1; possible D gene TRBD2, 6 bases. The CDR3 has 13 amino acids. The germline V gene encodes CDR1 MNHEY and CDR2 SMNVEV (reference sequence). Trimming removed 6 bases from V and 9 bases from J, with 15 bases in between. CDR3 sequence: CASSHLGGAEQFF. The CDR3 DNA follows: TGTGCCAGCAGCCATCTGGGCGGGGCTGAGCAGTTCTTC.

This chain uses TRBV27 with TRBJ2-7; TRBD1 agrees at 8 bases. V lost 10 bases to trimming and J lost 6 bases; unmatched junction nucleotides: 14. Germline V gives CDR1 MNHEY, CDR2 SMNVEV (reference sequence). The length of the CDR3 is 14 residues. The CDR3 loop reads CANAGRQGHCEQYF. The CDR3 region has the DNA TGTGCCAATGCCGGGAGACAGGGGCATTGCGAGCAGTACTTC.

The rearrangement uses TRBV5-1 and TRBJ2-7, with a weak D call TRBD2 (5 bases). The V end lost 4 bases, the J end lost 3 bases, and 14 bases lay between the germline ends. CDR1 and CDR2 (germline): SGHRS, YFSETQ. CDR3 length equals 14 residues. The CDR3 loop is CASSADPAGYEQYF. The CDR3 nucleotides read TGCGCCAGCAGCGCGGACCCGGCGGGCTACGAGCAGTACTTC.

The CDR3 DNA reads TGTGCCAGCAGCTTAGGGGTGGCAGGGCGGCATGATGAGCAGTTCTTC. It specifies CASSLGVAGRHDEQFF. The J gene is TRBJ2-1, the V gene TRBV11-1; D perhaps matches TRBD1 (5 bases). The CDR3 runs to 16 residues. V lost 1 base and J lost 8, with 18 bases in between. The germline gives CDR1 SGHAT, CDR2 FQDESV (reference sequence).

This chain connects TRBV19 to TRBJ1-2; the D gene is possibly TRBD1 (5 bases). Trimming stripped 0 bases from V and 5 bases from J, with 10 bases between. This CDR3 contains 14 residues. Germline V lookup: CDR1 LNHDA, CDR2 SQIVND (reference sequence). The CDR3 DNA follows: TGTGCCAGTAGTATAGATCAGGGATGGTATGGCTACACCTTC. It is translated as CASSIDQGWYGYTF.

The V call is TRBV7-8, the J call TRBJ2-7; D perhaps matches TRBD1 (5 bases). CDR1 and CDR2 from the germline V gene are SGHVS and FQNEAQ. The V gene lost 2 bases and the J gene lost 2 bases, with 10 bases spanning the gap. The CDR3 contains 14 residues. CDR3 sequence reads: CASSLRQSTYEQYF. The CDR3 nucleotides are TGTGCCAGCAGCTTAAGACAGTCCACCTACGAGCAGTACTTC.

This chain links TRBV6-5 with TRBJ2-2; 7 nucleotides align to TRBD2. The V gene end was trimmed by 4 bases and the J gene end by 7 bases; junction bases not matched to a gene: 3. The length of the CDR3 is 13 residues. Germline V gives CDR1 MNHEY, CDR2 SVGAGI. CDR3 residues: CASSFREDGELFF. CDR3 DNA sequence: TGTGCCAGCAGTTTCCGGGAGGACGGGGAGCTGTTTTTT.

The chain combines TRBV19 with TRBJ2-1; 12 nucleotides line up with TRBD2. Germline V CDR1 and CDR2: LNHDA, SQIVND (reference sequence). Germline trimming cut 8 bases from V and 7 bases from J; bases unmatched to any gene: 6. The length of the CDR3 is 14 residues. The CDR3 DNA reads TGTGCCAGTCACGGACTAGCGGGAAGTAATGAGCAGTTCTTC. This gives the protein CASHGLAGSNEQFF.

This clone has a single count. Other nucleotide sequences from this sample produce the same CDR3. The V gene is TRBV9, the J gene TRBJ2-1; TRBD2 agrees at 9 bases. V dropped 2 bases and J dropped 0; count of bases not matched to a gene: 0. CDR3 length: 15 amino acids. Germline V gene lookup returns CDR1 SGDLS and CDR2 YYNGEE. CDR3 amino acids: CASSVSGSSYNEQFF. The CDR3 DNA sequence: TGTGCCAGCAGCGTTAGCGGGAGCTCCTACAATGAGCAGTTCTTC.

V gene TRBV6-1 combines with J gene TRBJ2-2, with D maybe TRBD2 (5 bases). From germline, CDR1 is MNHNS and CDR2 SASEGT. The CDR3 is 13 residues long. Trimming cost V 6 bases and J 4 bases, with 9 bases left between them. The CDR3 here is CASREAGTGELFF. CDR3 DNA: TGTGCCAGCAGGGAGGCGGGCACCGGGGAGCTGTTTTTT.

The V call is TRBV6-1, the J call TRBJ1-2; D remains ambiguous. V gave up 3 bases and J gave up 4 bases, with 15 bases separating them. The CDR3 is 15 residues long. From germline, CDR1 is MNHNS and CDR2 SASEGT. CDR3 region: CASSDGQIIAYGYTF. For the CDR3, the DNA is TGTGCCAGCAGTGATGGCCAGATAATAGCCTATGGCTACACCTTC.

The chain recombines TRBV2 with TRBJ1-5, with D hard to call. Germline CDR1 SNHLY, CDR2 FYNNEI. CDR3 length: 14 amino acids. Trimming left V 0 bases short and J 2 bases short, with 5 bases between. The CDR3 spells CASSEASGNQPQHF. The CDR3, as DNA: TGTGCCAGCAGTGAAGCCTCAGGCAATCAGCCCCAGCATTTT.

For the CDR3, the DNA is TGTGCCAGTAGGACTCACGGGGCGGGGACTGAAGCTTTCTTT. Its translation: CASRTHGAGTEAFF. The chain couples TRBV19 to TRBJ1-1; D possibly corresponds to TRBD1 (5 bases). Germline-derived CDR1 and CDR2 are LNHDA and SQIVND (reference sequence). The CDR3 consists of 14 residues. Trimming left V 6 bases short and J 5 bases short, with 16 bases between.

This clone has only one observation. The chain uses TRBV7-8 and TRBJ2-2; no definite D call. Germline lookup yields CDR1 SGHVS and CDR2 FQNEAQ. V lost 1 base and J 8 bases, leaving 5 bases between the germline ends. CDR3 length equals 12 residues. The CDR3: CASSLVSGELFF. The CDR3 bases are TGTGCCAGCAGCTTAGTTTCTGGGGAGCTGTTTTTT.

This chain uses TRBV5-4 with TRBJ2-1, with D unresolved. Germline-derived CDR1 and CDR2 are SGHNT and YYREEE (reference sequence). The V gene lost 3 bases and the J gene lost 6 bases, with 13 bases spanning the gap. The CDR3 totals 14 residues. CDR3 DNA sequence: TGTGCCAGCAGCTCCCCTGGCCTCTCCAATGAGCAGTTCTTC. Protein: CASSSPGLSNEQFF.

The CDR3 sequence: CASSPSGFPQHF. The CDR3 DNA reads as TGTGCCAGCAGTCCCTCGGGGTTTCCCCAGCATTTT. V and J are TRBV27 and TRBJ1-5; D is ambiguous. This CDR3 is built from 12 residues. Looked up from germline, CDR1 is MNHEY and CDR2 is SMNVEV (reference sequence). V lost 5 bases to trimming and J lost 10 bases, with 12 bases between them.

This clone was observed once. The gene calls are TRBV5-1 and TRBJ2-7, with a tentative D call TRBD1 (6 bases). Trimming took off 3 bases at V and 3 bases at J, with 16 bases between the two ends. Germline V lookup: CDR1 SGHRS, CDR2 YFSETQ. CDR3 size: 15 residues. The CDR3 loop reads CASSSGQGPSYEQYF. The CDR3 DNA reads as TGCGCCAGCAGCTCGGGCCAGGGGCCAAGCTACGAGCAGTACTTC.

The rearrangement joins TRBV4-2 to TRBJ2-7, with 8 bases that match TRBD2. This CDR3 region has 13 residues. V dropped 8 bases and J dropped 0; count of bases not matched to a gene: 3. The germline V gene has CDR1 LGHNA and CDR2 YNFKEQ. The CDR3 coding sequence is TGTGCCAGCCGGGGGGGGAGCTCCTACGAGCAGTACTTC. Protein: CASRGGSSYEQYF.

The J gene is TRBJ2-5, the V gene TRBV4-2, with D unresolved. Germline assignment: CDR1 LGHNA and CDR2 YNFKEQ. This CDR3 comprises 15 residues. Trimming left V 0 bases short and J 1 base short, with 9 bases between. The CDR3 coding sequence is TGTGCCAGCAGCCAAGAAGCCTTAGTCCAAGAGACCCAGTACTTC. Protein product: CASSQEALVQETQYF.

Here the CDR3 reads CASTSRLVRPNEKLFF. The CDR3 DNA is TGTGCCAGCACCTCCCGGCTGGTCAGGCCTAATGAAAAACTGTTTTTT. The rearrangement uses TRBV28 and TRBJ1-4; the D is unclear. CDR1 MDHEN and CDR2 SYDVKM come from the germline V gene. CDR3 length: 16 residues. Trimming took 7 bases from V and 3 from J, leaving 18 bases between them.